This T cell receptor (beta chain) was sequenced during a study of cytomegalovirus exposure and HLA in healthy donors. 13 Jbeta primers and 60 Vbeta primers were used for the PCR. TCRdb's copy holds only in-frame clones and misses some; the assay was immunoSEQ multiplex PCR. The repertoire includes about 150,000 clones, around 63% of them detected once, and approximately 1.6% sits in the top ten. Germline CDR1 is SEHNR and CDR2 is FQNEAQ (reference sequence). Trimming removed 5 bases at V and 5 bases at J, with 6 bases between. The CDR3 has 12 residues. Sequencing input: PBMCs. The V and J genes are TRBV7-9 and TRBJ2-2, with D tentatively TRBD2 (5 bases). The sequence was obtained from a human donor in good health. This CDR3 reads CASSRGTGELFF. CDR3 in DNA: TGTGCCAGCAGCCGGGGAACCGGGGAGCTGTTTTTT.